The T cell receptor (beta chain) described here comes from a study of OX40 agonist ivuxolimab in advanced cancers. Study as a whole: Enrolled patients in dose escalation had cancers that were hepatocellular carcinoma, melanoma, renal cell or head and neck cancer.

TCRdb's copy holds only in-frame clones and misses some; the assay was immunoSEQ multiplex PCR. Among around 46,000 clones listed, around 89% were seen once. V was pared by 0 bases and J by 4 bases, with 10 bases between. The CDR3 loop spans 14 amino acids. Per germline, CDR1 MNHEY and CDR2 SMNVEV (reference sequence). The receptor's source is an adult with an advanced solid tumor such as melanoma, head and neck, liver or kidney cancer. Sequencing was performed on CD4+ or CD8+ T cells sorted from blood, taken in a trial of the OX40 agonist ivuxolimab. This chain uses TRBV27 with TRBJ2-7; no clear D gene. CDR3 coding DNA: TGTGCCAGCAGTTTATCGGCAATGGGATACGAGCAGTACTTC. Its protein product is CASSLSAMGYEQYF.